Included here is one T cell receptor beta chain sequence, with context. Its antigen is unidentified. This was a deep-level run. Here immunoSEQ multiplex PCR was the method, and the copy in TCRdb shows in-frame clones only, minus some. The data contain hundreds of thousands of clones, 73% of them singletons. This entry is derived from a study of shared clonotypes between healthy human individuals. Whole-study results and caveats: Larger estimated richness was generally seen in naive subsets than in memory subsets.

This TCR was recovered from a woman aged 25-40 years in good health. Sequencing was done on a sample of memory CD4+ T cells sorted from blood. Subset of the sample: CD45RA-negative fraction.

CDR3 DNA sequence: TGTGCCAGCAGTGATGCGTTAGCGGGAGTCTTTGGCTCCTACAATGAGCAGTTCTTC. It codes for CASSDALAGVFGSYNEQFF. The rearrangement uses TRBV2 and TRBJ2-1; 9 bases map to TRBD2. Germline V CDR1 and CDR2: SNHLY, FYNNEI. V trimming: 3 bases; J trimming: 0 bases; junction bases outside the gene matches: 12. This CDR3 region has 19 residues.